The entry below gives a single T cell receptor (beta chain) sequence along with its context. What it recognizes is unknown. The data derive from a study of siplizumab effects on memory and regulatory T cells. Germline loops: CDR1 SNHLY, CDR2 FYNNEI. Unmatched junction bases numbered 9, after V lost 3 bases and J lost 6 bases. The CDR3 is made up of 16 amino acids. Study observations and caveats: There was no confirmation of the suppressive function of proliferating Tregs from siplizumab cultures. There appeared to be greater diversity in naive T cells than in memory cells, and naive T cells seemed major contributors to the alloresponse. Alloreactive sequences traceable to unstimulated CD4+ memory cells declined significantly under siplizumab. Mappable alloreactive CD4+ clones averaged around 74% Treg-derived with siplizumab versus 26.9% in controls.

Only in-frame clones appear in the TCRdb table, and some are missing; sequencing was by immunoSEQ multiplex PCR. The repertoire holds approximately 94,000 clones, with roughly 93% as singletons. The sequencing sample was made of CD8+ T cells sorted from blood. The chain employs TRBV2 and TRBJ2-1; 9 bases match TRBD2. This clonotype was obtained from a human donor in good health. In DNA form, the CDR3 reads TGTGCCAGCAGTGAGGGGGGCGGGAGGGCCTTCAATGAGCAGTTCTTC. Translation: CASSEGGGRAFNEQFF.